A selection of T cell receptor beta chains follows, all from one sample in a study of blood T cell repertoires in COVID-19. Some clones are missing from TCRdb's copy, which holds only in-frame ones; the method was immunoSEQ multiplex PCR. Among about 140,000 clones listed, around 76% were seen once. Material for sequencing was peripheral blood. The receptors shown here come from a man in his 60s with acute or convalescent COVID-19. The CDR3 runs from the conserved cysteine through the conserved F or W. The size field is filled for only some rows; it gives once, few, many or a size class.

J gene,clone size,CDR3 length,V gene,CDR3 protein
TRBJ2-3,.,15,TRBV7-3,CASSLSLAQIDTQYF
TRBJ2-1,few,18,TRBV29-1,CSVEGETSGGHQYNEQFF
TRBJ2-2,.,16,TRBV10-3,CAISETGPGLAGELFF
TRBJ1-2,.,15,TRBV5-4,CASRPGGGVNYGYTF
TRBJ1-5,.,16,TRBV5-1,CASSLSSRDSNQPQHF
TRBJ1-2,.,14,TRBV7-2,CASSALTPDYGYTF
TRBJ2-5,.,12,TRBV7-6,CASSETEETQYF
TRBJ1-4,.,11,TRBV27,CASERCEKLFF
TRBJ1-1,.,13,TRBV19,CASMGQGDTEAFF
TRBJ2-5,few,11,TRBV30,CAWTGAETQYF
TRBJ2-3,.,14,TRBV30,CALGPDPQADTQYF
TRBJ2-1,.,13,TRBV7-2,CASSLDRDHEQFF
TRBJ1-6,.,14,TRBV30,CAWEPGQRNSPLHF
TRBJ2-7,.,15,TRBV4-1,CASSAAQGGAYEQYF
TRBJ1-1,few,14,TRBV5-1,CASRRQGANTEAFF
TRBJ2-4,.,16,TRBV18,CASSPQGRATKNIQYF
TRBJ2-7,.,17,TRBV19,CASSPEGASAHSYEQYF
TRBJ2-3,.,16,TRBV30,CAWSGIAGPPGDTQYF
TRBJ2-2,many,14,TRBV6-6,CASSLDYTGGELFF
TRBJ2-5,.,11,TRBV7-2,CASSPSQTQYF
TRBJ2-7,.,14,TRBV30,CAWSVLLAGDEQYF
TRBJ2-1,few,15,TRBV6-5,CASSAPGTGENEQFF
TRBJ2-2,.,15,TRBV2,CASSEQGQNTGELFF
TRBJ2-3,.,13,TRBV28,CASSLTVLTPQYF
TRBJ2-5,.,12,TRBV7-2,CAIPRERKTQYF
TRBJ1-2,.,13,TRBV19,CASSPQGNYGYTF
TRBJ2-7,.,14,TRBV28,CASSSREIFYEQYF